This passage covers 14 T cell receptor beta chains from one sample sequenced in a study of Graves' ophthalmopathy and Graves' hyperthyroidism. RNA transcripts yielded amplified TCR beta CDR3 regions. HTBI primers were used in a first-round RT-PCR, which preceded a second-round multiplex PCR. TCRdb re-analysed the multiplex PCR reads in MiXCR, keeping a single row per CDR3 protein. Here the sample spans roughly 500,000 distinct CDR3 sequences, approximately 15% being singletons. The sequencing sample was made of blood. These receptors were taken from a woman aged 25 to 39 with Graves' ophthalmopathy.

In this sample, this clonotype turned up many times. The V call is TRBV12-3 or TRBV12-4, the J call TRBJ1-1, with D possibly TRBD1 on 5 matching bases. The CDR3 consists of 15 residues. Trimming removed 6 bases at V and 4 bases at J, with 18 bases between. CDR3 nucleotides: TGTGCCAGCAGCCACGTCTGGCAGGGAAGCACTGAAGCTTTCTTT. Translated: CASSHVWQGSTEAFF.

This clonotype has ten or more counts. The rearrangement joins TRBV5-1 to TRBJ1-2, with 7 bases matching TRBD1. Germline-derived CDR1 and CDR2 are SGHRS and YFSETQ. Germline trimming cut 4 bases from V and 8 bases from J; bases unmatched to any gene: 11. The CDR3 consists of 14 residues. The CDR3, as DNA: TGCGCCAGCAGCCCATTGGAGGGGGCAGAGGGCTACACCTTC. Its translation is CASSPLEGAEGYTF.

This clonotype appeared many times. The chain joins TRBV7-9 to TRBJ1-3, with D unclear. The CDR3 is made up of 14 amino acids. V gave up 6 bases and J gave up 2 bases, with 11 bases separating them. The germline V gene encodes CDR1 SEHNR and CDR2 FQNEAQ (reference sequence). This chain's CDR3 is CASSMALAGNTIYF. The CDR3 coding sequence is TGTGCCAGCAGTATGGCGTTGGCTGGAAACACCATATATTTT.

In its sample, this clonotype was seen many times. The chain couples TRBV12-3 or TRBV12-4 to TRBJ2-7; TRBD1 agrees at 9 bases. With V trimmed by 2 bases and J by 4 bases, 3 bases remained unmatched. The CDR3 is made up of 14 amino acids. The chain's CDR3 is CASSLKGQGYEQYF. The CDR3 DNA is TGTGCCAGCAGTTTAAAAGGACAGGGGTACGAGCAGTACTTC.

This clonotype was detected once. A much larger clone sits a single nucleotide away, making a read error possible. The CDR3 does not close with the conserved phenylalanine or tryptophan, likely indicating a read error. This chain connects TRBV2 to TRBJ2-5; 10 bases fit TRBD2. The CDR3 extends over 14 amino acids. J gave up 10 bases and V 7 bases, and 12 bases lay outside the gene matches. Germline V gives CDR1 SNHLY, CDR2 FYNNEI. CDR3 loop: CASIGLADPLDQYL. The DNA for the CDR3 is TGTGCCAGCATTGGACTAGCGGATCCTTTGGACCAGTACCTC.

This clonotype was picked up a small number of times. V usage is TRBV7-8 and J usage is TRBJ1-5, with TRBD1 matching 8 bases. V shed 4 bases and J 4 bases; nucleotides not matched to a gene: 9. This CDR3 spans 16 amino acids. CDR1 SGHVS and CDR2 FQNEAQ come from the germline V gene. The CDR3 loop reads CASSSHGDRRNQPQHF. Written as DNA, the CDR3 is TGTGCCAGCAGCTCTCACGGGGACAGGAGGAATCAGCCCCAGCATTTT.

This clonotype came up many times. The chain is built from TRBV19 and TRBJ1-2; maybe TRBD1 (6 bases). Per the germline V gene, CDR1 is LNHDA and CDR2 is SQIVND (reference sequence). The CDR3 has 15 amino acids. V lost 10 bases and J 4 bases, leaving 22 bases between the germline ends. For the CDR3, the DNA is TGTGCCAATCGACGGGGGGCATCCGGCGGCTATGGCTACACCTTC. Translation: CANRRGASGGYGYTF.

This clonotype was seen at least ten times. The V and J genes are TRBV7-2 and TRBJ1-2; D remains ambiguous. The V end lost 1 base, the J end lost 9 bases, and 6 bases lay between the germline ends. Per the germline V gene, CDR1 is SGHTA and CDR2 is FQGNSA. CDR3 length: 11 residues. The CDR3 region has the DNA TGTGCCAGCAGCTTAGAGCATCGCTACACCTTC. This gives the protein CASSLEHRYTF.

This chain's CDR3 is CASSSGGDLETQYF. CDR3 bases: TGTGCCAGCAGTAGCGGGGGGGACTTAGAGACCCAGTACTTC. The chain links TRBV12-3 or TRBV12-4 to TRBJ2-5; 10 nucleotides agree with TRBD2. The V and J ends lost 5 bases and 4 bases, in that order; junction bases with no gene match: 4. The CDR3 sequence is 14 residues long.

This clonotype was detected a few times. Just one base apart from a much larger clone, this may be a read error. The chain's CDR3 is CASSEMRVVKNIKYF. As DNA, the CDR3 is TGTGCCAGCAGTGAGATGAGGGTGGTCAAAAACATTAAGTACTTC. This chain connects TRBV6-1 to TRBJ2-4; D may be TRBD2 (5 bases). The CDR3 is made up of 15 amino acids. Germline V lookup: CDR1 MNHNS, CDR2 SASEGT.

This clonotype appeared many times. The chain uses TRBV28 and TRBJ1-2; D is undetermined. There are 13 residues in the CDR3. From germline, CDR1 is MDHEN and CDR2 SYDVKM. Trimming stripped 5 bases from V and 5 bases from J, with 12 bases between. CDR3 DNA sequence: TGTGCCAGCAGTCGATACCTGACATATGGCTACACCTTC. It encodes CASSRYLTYGYTF.

The chain joins TRBV19 to TRBJ2-5; D gene ambiguous. The CDR3 covers 14 residues. CDR1 and CDR2 from the germline V gene are LNHDA and SQIVND (reference sequence). Trimming pared 5 bases from V and 0 bases from J, leaving 10 bases between. This CDR3 reads CASSPQIYQETQYF. Here the CDR3 DNA reads TGTGCCAGTAGTCCGCAGATATACCAAGAGACCCAGTACTTC.

The rearrangement uses TRBV9 and TRBJ2-5, with 7 bases identical to TRBD1. The length of the CDR3 is 15 residues. Germline CDR1 is SGDLS and CDR2 is YYNGEE. V lost 4 bases to trimming and J lost 5 bases; unmatched junction nucleotides: 11. The chain's CDR3 is CASSKTGEISETQYF. CDR3 DNA sequence: TGTGCCAGCAGCAAAACAGGGGAAATAAGCGAGACCCAGTACTTC.

This clonotype was detected ten times or more. V usage is TRBV28 and J usage is TRBJ2-4, with D possibly TRBD1 on 9 matching bases. Trimming stripped 8 bases from V and 4 bases from J, with 18 bases between. Per the germline V gene, CDR1 is MDHEN and CDR2 is SYDVKM. This CDR3 contains 15 residues. The CDR3 DNA reads TGTGCCAGCCAGAGCGGGGGACAGGGAAAAAACATTCAGTACTTC. Amino acids: CASQSGGQGKNIQYF.